A selection of T cell receptor beta chains follows, all from one sample in a study of blood T cell repertoires in COVID-19. Measured with immunoSEQ multiplex PCR; TCRdb has only the in-frame clones, and not every one. There are about 130,000 clones in the sample; about 83% occur only once, and 8.5% to 10% lies in the top ten. The sample comprised peripheral blood. The receptors stem from a man in his forties or fifties with active or convalescent COVID-19. Each CDR3 is given with its conserved first and last residue. Fields, in order: J gene, D gene, V gene, CDR3 protein, CDR3 DNA. The D gene is left open where the match is weak.

J: TRBJ1-2; D: NA; V: TRBV7-3; CDR3: CASSLDGTNYGYTF; DNA: TGTGCCAGCAGCCTGGACGGGACTAACTATGGCTACACCTTC
J: TRBJ2-1; D: NA; V: TRBV30; CDR3: CAWRAFGVIYNEQFF; DNA: TGTGCCTGGAGGGCTTTCGGGGTCATCTACAATGAGCAGTTCTTC
J: TRBJ2-3; D: NA; V: TRBV2; CDR3: CASSGEGRTQYF; DNA: TGTGCCAGCAGTGGTGAGGGTCGTACGCAGTATTTT
J: TRBJ2-5; D: TRBD2; V: TRBV5-1; CDR3: CASSLNERGSQETQYF; DNA: TGCGCCAGCAGCTTAAACGAGCGGGGGTCCCAAGAGACCCAGTACTTC
J: TRBJ2-3; D: TRBD2; V: TRBV7-2; CDR3: CASSLAAGATDTQYF; DNA: TGTGCCAGCAGCTTAGCAGCGGGGGCCACAGATACGCAGTATTTT
J: TRBJ1-5; D: NA; V: TRBV18; CDR3: CASSPARASQPQHF; DNA: TGTGCCAGCTCACCAGCCAGGGCCAGCCAGCCCCAGCATTTT
J: TRBJ2-7; D: TRBD1; V: TRBV5-4; CDR3: CASSLGDRGREQYF; DNA: TGTGCCAGCAGCTTGGGGGACAGGGGGAGAGAGCAGTACTTC
J: TRBJ1-3; D: NA; V: TRBV5-4; CDR3: CASRDSISGNTIYF; DNA: TGTGCCAGCAGGGACAGCATCTCTGGAAACACCATATATTTT
J: TRBJ1-6; D: TRBD1; V: TRBV24-1; CDR3: CATSDLGQGVQSPLHF; DNA: TGTGCCACCAGTGATTTGGGACAGGGGGTCCAATCACCCCTCCACTTT
J: TRBJ2-6; D: NA; V: TRBV4-3; CDR3: CASSQAGASGANVLTF; DNA: TGCGCCAGCAGCCAAGCTGGAGCATCTGGGGCCAACGTCCTGACTTTC
J: TRBJ1-1; D: TRBD1; V: TRBV10-3; CDR3: CAISGGQGPKITEAFF; DNA: TGTGCCATCAGTGGGGGACAGGGGCCTAAGATCACTGAAGCTTTCTTT